Listed below are T cell receptor beta chains from one sample, sequenced in a study of T cells in localized non-small cell lung cancer. Assay used: immunoSEQ multiplex PCR; TCRdb lists only in-frame clones, some missing. The repertoire has around 24,000 clones, roughly 80% of them found once; the top ten carry roughly 4.8%. The sequences come from PBMCs, collected before any cancer treatment. The receptors come from a man aged 35 to 69 with stage II lung adenocarcinoma. The CDR3 runs from the conserved cysteine through the conserved F or W. Each record gives: J gene, CDR3 length, D gene, V gene, CDR3 protein, CDR3 DNA. D genes are given only for firm matches.

J gene: TRBJ2-5; CDR3 length: 15; D gene: TRBD1; V gene: TRBV5-1; CDR3 protein: CASSPTGASQETQYF; CDR3 DNA: TGCGCCAGCAGTCCTACAGGGGCTTCCCAAGAGACCCAGTACTTC
J gene: TRBJ1-5; CDR3 length: 15; D gene: NA; V gene: TRBV2; CDR3 protein: CASSEFLGGDQPQHF; CDR3 DNA: TGTGCCAGCAGTGAATTTCTTGGGGGGGATCAGCCCCAGCATTTT
J gene: TRBJ2-1; CDR3 length: 15; D gene: NA; V gene: TRBV9; CDR3 protein: CASSVDAAEYNEQFF; CDR3 DNA: TGTGCCAGCAGCGTAGACGCAGCGGAATACAATGAGCAGTTCTTC
J gene: TRBJ2-1; CDR3 length: 16; D gene: NA; V gene: TRBV30; CDR3 protein: CAWSVPWGSPINEQFF; CDR3 DNA: TGTGCCTGGAGTGTACCATGGGGGAGTCCAATCAATGAGCAGTTCTTC
J gene: TRBJ2-7; CDR3 length: 17; D gene: NA; V gene: TRBV19; CDR3 protein: CASSIRLGGLMSYEQYF; CDR3 DNA: TGTGCCAGTAGTATAAGATTAGGGGGACTGATGAGTTACGAGCAGTACTTC
J gene: TRBJ1-1; CDR3 length: 14; D gene: NA; V gene: TRBV18; CDR3 protein: CASSPAALNTEAFF; CDR3 DNA: TGTGCCAGCTCACCTGCAGCTCTGAACACTGAAGCTTTCTTT
J gene: TRBJ1-2; CDR3 length: 13; D gene: NA; V gene: TRBV5-4; CDR3 protein: CASSQGVNYGYTF; CDR3 DNA: TGTGCCAGCAGCCAAGGGGTTAACTATGGCTACACCTTC
J gene: TRBJ2-1; CDR3 length: 15; D gene: TRBD1; V gene: TRBV19; CDR3 protein: CASSTGGARDNEQFF; CDR3 DNA: TGTGCCAGTAGTACAGGGGGCGCACGGGACAATGAGCAGTTCTTC
J gene: TRBJ2-3; CDR3 length: 14; D gene: TRBD1; V gene: TRBV5-1; CDR3 protein: CASSSGQHTDTQYF; CDR3 DNA: TGCGCCAGCAGCTCGGGACAGCACACAGATACGCAGTATTTT
J gene: TRBJ2-5; CDR3 length: 15; D gene: TRBD2; V gene: TRBV7-2; CDR3 protein: CASSLASGSQETQYF; CDR3 DNA: TGTGCCAGCAGCTTGGCTAGCGGGAGTCAAGAGACCCAGTACTTC
J gene: TRBJ1-2; CDR3 length: 15; D gene: TRBD1; V gene: TRBV5-8; CDR3 protein: CASSFLGDRVNGYTF; CDR3 DNA: TGTGCCAGCAGCTTCCTCGGGGACAGGGTGAATGGCTACACCTTC
J gene: TRBJ2-1; CDR3 length: 15; D gene: TRBD2; V gene: TRBV5-1; CDR3 protein: CASSLAGGRANEQFF; CDR3 DNA: TGCGCCAGCAGCTTGGCGGGCGGGAGGGCTAATGAGCAGTTCTTC
J gene: TRBJ2-7; CDR3 length: 14; D gene: TRBD1; V gene: TRBV6-1; CDR3 protein: CASSPGQRTYEQYF; CDR3 DNA: TGTGCCAGCAGTCCGGGACAGAGGACCTACGAGCAGTACTTC